The clone carrying this TCR beta chain appeared a few times. Its antigen is unidentified. This sample was included in a study of identical twins. Study conclusions and caveats: Findings depended on cross-sectional statistics rather than tracking the same donors.

Germline V CDR1 and CDR2: KGHSH, LQKENI. V lost 4 bases to trimming and J lost 9 bases; unmatched junction nucleotides: 6. The CDR3 sequence is 16 residues long. A universal primer site was incorporated via template switching, and the cDNA contained unique molecular identifiers. TCRdb independently ran MiXCR on the 5' RACE reads; one entry per CDR3 protein. The table has roughly 220,000 distinct CDR3 sequences, over 5.5% seen once. The data were also submitted as part of a second study, on T cells expressing NK-cell markers.

The chain uses TRBV18 and TRBJ2-1; the match to TRBD2 covers 16 bases. The sequenced sample consisted of CD8+ T cells sorted from blood. This TCR was recovered from a young woman in good health. DNA of the CDR3: TGTGCCAGCTCACTCCCGGGACTAGCGGGAGGGCGTGAGCAGTTCTTC. Protein: CASSLPGLAGGREQFF.